At least ten counts were recorded for the clone carrying this TCR beta chain. The data were obtained in a study of T cells in Graves' hyperthyroidism and ophthalmopathy. Researchers took RNA transcripts and amplified the TCR beta CDR3 regions from them. The TCR CDR3 was amplified in a first-round RT-PCR using the HTBI primer set. TCRdb redid the calling of the multiplex PCR reads with MiXCR, one entry per CDR3 protein. The data show over 700,000 distinct CDR3 sequences, around 19% seen once. Germline assignment: CDR1 MNHNS and CDR2 SASEGT. The CDR3 length is 18 residues. Trimming removed 3 bases at V and 0 bases at J, with 15 bases between.

V and J are TRBV6-1 and TRBJ2-6; TRBD1 is a possible D gene (5 bases). This sequence was found in a woman in her fifties or sixties with Graves' hyperthyroidism that later progressed to Graves' ophthalmopathy. The sequencing sample was made of blood. CDR3 protein: CASSDRVLPFSGANVLTF. The CDR3 nucleotides are TGTGCCAGCAGTGACAGGGTCCTTCCGTTCTCTGGGGCCAACGTCCTGACTTTC.